The next 30 T cell receptor beta chains were all read from a single sample in a study of cytomegalovirus exposure and HLA in healthy donors. PCR involved 60 Vbeta and 13 Jbeta primers. This table comes from immunoSEQ multiplex PCR, and its TCRdb copy is limited to in-frame clones, with some not included. This table has 200,000 to 250,000 clones, about 80% appearing once. Sequencing was performed on PBMCs. The receptors come from a woman in her thirties or forties in good health and CMV-seropositive.

The J gene is TRBJ1-3, the V gene TRBV14, with 9 nucleotides matching TRBD1. The ends lost 3 bases at V and 6 bases at J; junction bases unmatched: 6. Per the germline V gene, CDR1 is SGHDN and CDR2 is FVKESK. There are 15 residues in the CDR3. CDR3 sequence: CASSQQQGAANTIYF. The DNA of the CDR3 is TGTGCCAGCAGCCAGCAACAGGGGGCTGCAAACACCATATATTTT. The whole variable domain, remainder taken from reference TRBV14 and TRBJ1-3, is EAGVTQFPSHSVIEKGQTVTLRCDPISGHDNLYWYRRVMGKEIKFLLHFVKESKQDESGMPNNRFLAERTGGTYSTLKVQPAELEDSGVYFCASSQQQGAANTIYFGEGSWLTVV.

The rearrangement joins TRBV11-3 to TRBJ2-3; tentative D call: TRBD2 (5 bases). With 5 bases removed from V and 4 bases from J, the gap between germline ends came to 13 bases. The CDR3 loop spans 14 amino acids. Germline V lookup: CDR1 SGHNT, CDR2 YENEEA. CDR3 sequence reads: CASSPGAVADTQYF. Here the CDR3 DNA reads TGTGCCAGCAGCCCAGGAGCGGTCGCAGATACGCAGTATTTT.

V and J are TRBV30 and TRBJ1-2; D is undetermined. The CDR3 length is 11 residues. Germline CDR1 GTSNPN, CDR2 SVGIG (reference sequence). Trimming stripped 5 bases from V and 13 bases from J, with 17 bases between. The CDR3 region has the DNA TGTGCCTGGGAGGTATCCGTGAAAGTCACCTTC. Translated: CAWEVSVKVTF.

The chain joins TRBV29-1 to TRBJ1-1; D call uncertain. V lost 3 bases to trimming and J lost 8 bases, with 10 bases between them. The CDR3 is made up of 11 amino acids. In germline, CDR1 is SQVTM, CDR2 ANQGSEA. The CDR3 region is CSVDAGREAFF. The CDR3 coding sequence is TGCAGCGTTGATGCCGGGAGGGAAGCTTTCTTT.

The chain employs TRBV4-1 and TRBJ2-5; perhaps TRBD2 as D (6 bases). Gene TRBJ2-7 matches the end of the DNA better, so the J call may be wrong. The CDR3 extends over 15 amino acids. Germline V gene sequence: CDR1 MGHRA, CDR2 YSYEKL. CDR3 sequence: CASSQLSRGNYEQYF. In nucleotides, the CDR3 is TGCGCCAGCAGCCAACTAAGTCGGGGGAACTACGAGCAGTACTTC.

This chain joins TRBV30 and TRBJ2-2; TRBD2 aligns across 8 bases. The germline V gene has CDR1 GTSNPN and CDR2 SVGIG (reference sequence). The CDR3 loop spans 17 amino acids. V lost 0 bases to trimming and J lost 5 bases; unmatched junction nucleotides: 11. The CDR3 protein is CAWSVRFEAGVTGELFF. CDR3 DNA: TGTGCCTGGAGTGTACGTTTTGAAGCGGGGGTAACCGGGGAGCTGTTTTTT. The full variable domain, rest sourced from reference TRBV30 and TRBJ2-2, is SQTIHQWPATLVQPVGSPLSLECTVEGTSNPNLYWYRQAAGRGLQLLFYSVGIGQISSEVPQNLSASRPQDRQFILSSKKLLLSDSGFYLCAWSVRFEAGVTGELFFGEGSRLTVL.

Points on this clone: One end of the junction varies from germline; a read error may be responsible. This chain uses TRBV15 with TRBJ1-1; D possibly corresponds to TRBD1 (5 bases). CDR3 length: 13 amino acids. Germline V gene lookup returns CDR1 LNHNV and CDR2 YYDKDF (reference sequence). Here the CDR3 reads CATSARERGEGIF. CDR3 DNA sequence: TGTGCCACCAGCGCACGGGAGCGGGGAGAGGGGATCTTT. The whole variable domain, remainder taken from reference TRBV15 and TRBJ1-1, is DAMVIQNPRYQVTQFGKPVTLSCSQTLNHNVMYWYQQKSSQAPKLLFHYYDKDFNNEADTPDNFQSRRPNTSFCFLDIRSPGLGDTAMYLCATSARERGEGIFGQGTRLTVV.

The chain is built from TRBV28 and TRBJ2-1; D is perhaps TRBD1 (5 bases). Germline V gene data show CDR1 as MDHEN and CDR2 as SYDVKM. Trimming stripped 5 bases from V and 1 base from J, with 15 bases between. The CDR3 loop spans 16 amino acids. Written as DNA, the CDR3 is TGTGCCAGCAGTCGCTTTTCGCGGACATCCTACAATGAGCAGTTCTTC. This gives the protein CASSRFSRTSYNEQFF. Complete variable domain (other parts from reference TRBV28 and TRBJ2-1): DVKVTQSSRYLVKRTGEKVFLECVQDMDHENMFWYRQDPGLGLRLIYFSYDVKMKEKGDIPEGYSVSREKKERFSLILESASTNQTSMYLCASSRFSRTSYNEQFFGPGTRLTVL.

The gene calls are TRBV30 and TRBJ1-2, with D unresolved. The CDR3 loop spans 12 amino acids. Germline CDR1 GTSNPN, CDR2 SVGIG (reference sequence). Deletions cut 2 bases from V and 4 bases from J, with 8 bases between. CDR3: CAWSLPGYGYTF. CDR3 bases: TGTGCCTGGAGTTTGCCAGGCTATGGCTACACCTTC.

The chain employs TRBV29-1 and TRBJ2-7, with 7 bases lining up with TRBD2. This CDR3 is built from 13 residues. The V and J ends lost 7 bases and 0 bases, in that order; junction bases with no gene match: 6. Germline CDR1 is SQVTM and CDR2 is ANQGSEA. CDR3 residues: CSATRDYSYEQYF. CDR3 coding DNA: TGCAGCGCCACACGGGACTACTCCTACGAGCAGTACTTC.

This clone occurred once. Germline is not matched at one junction end, which may reflect a read error. The chain employs TRBV6-5 and TRBJ1-2, with TRBD1 matching over 7 bases. Germline CDR1 reads MNHEY; CDR2 reads SVGAGI. The CDR3 sequence is 11 residues long. The CDR3 here is CAGRQGYGYTF. DNA of the CDR3: TGTGCCGGCAGACAGGGCTATGGCTACACCTTC.

The chain carries TRBV6-5 and TRBJ2-1; TRBD1 might be the D (6 bases). The CDR3 sequence is 12 residues long. The germline V and J ends were trimmed by 7 bases and 5 bases, with 9 bases remaining between them. Germline V gene lookup returns CDR1 MNHEY and CDR2 SVGAGI. CDR3: CASKTGNNEQFF. In DNA, the CDR3 is TGTGCCAGCAAGACAGGAAACAATGAGCAGTTCTTC.

The gene calls are TRBV7-2 and TRBJ2-3; weak D call: TRBD2 (5 bases). This CDR3 has 15 amino acids. Germline CDR1 is SGHTA and CDR2 is FQGNSA. V dropped 0 bases and J dropped 2 bases, with 9 bases sitting between them. CDR3 in DNA: TGTGCCAGCAGCTTAGCGGGAGCAAACACAGATACGCAGTATTTT. Protein product: CASSLAGANTDTQYF.

The V call is TRBV5-8, the J call TRBJ1-2; a possible D gene is TRBD1 (6 bases). The germline V gene has CDR1 SGHTS and CDR2 YDEGEE. V shed 4 bases and J shed 8 bases, with 18 bases lying between them. The CDR3 runs to 14 residues. For the CDR3, the DNA is TGTGCCAGCAGCACCGGACAGCCCTTCGACGGCTACACCTTC. This sequence encodes CASSTGQPFDGYTF.

V gene TRBV7-2 combines with J gene TRBJ2-1; 9 bases are a match to TRBD1. CDR3 length: 19 amino acids. V gave up 4 bases and J gave up 3 bases; unmatched junction bases: 16. Germline V lookup: CDR1 SGHTA, CDR2 FQGNSA. The CDR3 coding sequence is TGTGCCAGCAGCTCCCGCCCAGGGGTCGGGACAGGGAGCTACAATGAGCAGTTCTTC. This gives the protein CASSSRPGVGTGSYNEQFF.

This clone was seen only once. The chain links TRBV7-6 to TRBJ2-5; 9 nucleotides agree with TRBD1. The CDR3 extends over 15 amino acids. J lost 5 bases, V lost 3 bases, and 7 bases had no gene match. The V gene's germline CDR1 is SGHVS and CDR2 FNYEAQ. As DNA, the CDR3 is TGTGCCAGCAGCTTCGGGACAGGGTTGGGGGAGACCCAGTACTTC. Amino acid sequence: CASSFGTGLGETQYF.

This chain joins TRBV7-8 and TRBJ1-6, with a possible D match to TRBD1 (5 bases). This CDR3 region has 15 residues. V lost 1 base and J 6 bases, leaving 10 bases between the germline ends. Germline V gene sequence: CDR1 SGHVS, CDR2 FQNEAQ. The CDR3 sequence is CASSLEGRVNSPLHF. The CDR3 DNA is TGTGCCAGCAGCTTAGAAGGCAGGGTTAATTCACCCCTCCACTTT.

The V and J genes are TRBV6-6 and TRBJ1-3, with D perhaps TRBD1 (5 bases). The CDR3 loop spans 15 amino acids. V dropped 6 bases and J dropped 0 bases, with 12 bases sitting between them. In germline, CDR1 is MNHNY, CDR2 SVGAGI (reference sequence). CDR3 protein: CASRLRGNSGNTIYF. The DNA of the CDR3 is TGTGCCAGCAGGTTACGGGGGAACTCTGGAAACACCATATATTTT.

This chain connects TRBV4-1 to TRBJ1-2, with a weak D call TRBD1 (6 bases). Germline loops: CDR1 MGHRA, CDR2 YSYEKL. This CDR3 is 16 amino acids long. V was cut by 1 base and J by 4 bases, with 16 bases left in between. CDR3 coding DNA: TGCGCCAGCAGCCAAGGGGCCCCACAGGGAAGCTATGGCTACACCTTC. The encoded protein is CASSQGAPQGSYGYTF.

This chain joins TRBV28 and TRBJ1-3; unclear D gene. Germline V lookup: CDR1 MDHEN, CDR2 SYDVKM. V gave up 2 bases and J gave up 0 bases, with 14 bases separating them. The CDR3 contains 17 residues. DNA for the CDR3: TGTGCCAGCAGTTTAGGAACACGGAGGGTCTCTGGAAACACCATATATTTT. Its protein product is CASSLGTRRVSGNTIYF.

This clone was seen a handful of times. The chain has TRBV4-1 and TRBJ1-5; TRBD1 aligns across 9 bases. V lost 3 bases and J lost 4; bases outside the gene matches: 4. From germline, CDR1 is MGHRA and CDR2 YSYEKL. The CDR3 spans 15 residues. The DNA of the CDR3 is TGCGCCAGCAGCCAGGGCGGACAGGGGAATCAGCCCCAGCATTTT. Its protein product is CASSQGGQGNQPQHF.

This sequence joins TRBV19 and TRBJ2-1; 9 positions agree with TRBD2. With V trimmed by 7 bases and J by 0 bases, 22 bases remained unmatched. The CDR3 runs to 21 residues. Germline-derived CDR1 and CDR2 are LNHDA and SQIVND (reference sequence). DNA for the CDR3: TGTGCCAGTACCTCTCGGAGTGGGACCCTAGCGGGAACTCCCTCCTACAATGAGCAGTTCTTC. Its protein is CASTSRSGTLAGTPSYNEQFF.

The chain couples TRBV20-1 to TRBJ1-1; weak D call: TRBD1 (5 bases). The CDR3 spans 10 residues. Germline V lookup: CDR1 DFQATT, CDR2 SNEGSKA (reference sequence). The CDR3 region is CTDGRVEAFF. The CDR3 DNA is TGCACCGACGGCAGGGTAGAAGCTTTCTTT.

This chain links TRBV28 with TRBJ1-5; TRBD1 might be the D (5 bases). The length of the CDR3 is 15 residues. V dropped 6 bases and J dropped 7 bases, with 19 bases sitting between them. Germline CDR1 MDHEN, CDR2 SYDVKM. DNA for the CDR3: TGTGCCAGCAGGGGAATGGGGGGGAGCAGACAGCCCCAGCATTTT. Translation gives CASRGMGGSRQPQHF.

The chain links TRBV5-1 to TRBJ1-5; 7 bases are shared with TRBD1. Germline V gene data show CDR1 as SGHRS and CDR2 as YFSETQ. V was pared by 5 bases and J by 4 bases, with 9 bases of the junction left unmatched. This CDR3 comprises 15 residues. The CDR3: CASSQGGGGNQPQHF. The CDR3 coding sequence is TGCGCCAGCAGTCAGGGGGGCGGTGGAAATCAGCCCCAGCATTTT. The entire variable domain, with the rest obtained from reference TRBV5-1 and TRBJ1-5, is as follows: KAGVTQTPRYLIKTRGQQVTLSCSPISGHRSVSWYQQTPGQGLQFLFEYFSETQRNKGNFPGRFSGRQFSNSRSEMNVSTLELGDSALYLCASSQGGGGNQPQHFGDGTRLSIL.

In its sample, this clone was seen a few times. One junction end does not reproduce the germline sequence, and a read error may be involved. The V call is TRBV7-9, the J call TRBJ2-2; 8 bases are shared with TRBD1. Germline CDR1 reads SEHNR; CDR2 reads FQNEAQ (reference sequence). This CDR3 is 18 amino acids long. In DNA, the CDR3 is TGTTCCAGCAGCTTAGGTAGGGGACAGGAGTCGAACACCGGGGAGCTGTTTTTT. It is translated as CSSSLGRGQESNTGELFF. The variable domain in full, with the rest retrieved from reference TRBV7-9 and TRBJ2-2, is DTGVSQNPRHKITKRGQNVTFRCDPISEHNRLYWYRQTLGQGPEFLTYFQNEAQLEKSRLLSDRFSAERPKGSFSTLEIQRTEQGDSAMYLCSSSLGRGQESNTGELFFGEGSRLTVL.

A word on this clone: This sample also contains other DNA sequences that code for the same CDR3. V usage is TRBV7-3 and J usage is TRBJ2-3; the D is unclear. The CDR3 consists of 14 residues. Trimming removed 2 bases from V and 0 bases from J, with 6 bases in between. Germline CDR1 is SGHTA and CDR2 is FQGTGA. CDR3 nucleotides: TGTGCCAGCAGCTTAGGGCAGAGCACAGATACGCAGTATTTT. It codes for CASSLGQSTDTQYF.

The chain uses TRBV5-1 and TRBJ2-1; D is ambiguous. The CDR3 is made up of 14 amino acids. The V and J ends lost 5 bases and 2 bases respectively, with 11 bases between them. CDR1 and CDR2 (germline): SGHRS, YFSETQ. This chain's CDR3 is CASSTTVTYNEQFF. The CDR3 nucleotides are TGCGCCAGCAGTACCACGGTCACCTACAATGAGCAGTTCTTC. Full variable domain (missing parts from reference TRBV5-1 and TRBJ2-1): KAGVTQTPRYLIKTRGQQVTLSCSPISGHRSVSWYQQTPGQGLQFLFEYFSETQRNKGNFPGRFSGRQFSNSRSEMNVSTLELGDSALYLCASSTTVTYNEQFFGPGTRLTVL.

This clone was seen only once. V is TRBV7-6 and J is TRBJ2-5; 7 bases agree with TRBD2. The J call may be faulty, since TRBJ2-7 better matches the DNA end. Germline loops: CDR1 SGHVS, CDR2 FNYEAQ. CDR3 length equals 15 residues. The CDR3 spells CASSSRRGSAGEQYF. The CDR3 nucleotides are TGTGCCAGCAGCTCCAGGCGGGGGTCTGCTGGCGAGCAGTACTTC.

V usage is TRBV6-6 and J usage is TRBJ1-1, with D perhaps TRBD1 (5 bases). The CDR3 totals 15 residues. Germline V gene data show CDR1 as MNHNY and CDR2 as SVGAGI (reference sequence). V was clipped by 4 bases and J by 4 bases, with 16 bases between them. CDR3 in amino acids: CASSSLGGGSTEAFF. CDR3 nucleotides: TGTGCCAGCAGTTCCTTGGGGGGTGGGAGCACTGAAGCTTTCTTT.